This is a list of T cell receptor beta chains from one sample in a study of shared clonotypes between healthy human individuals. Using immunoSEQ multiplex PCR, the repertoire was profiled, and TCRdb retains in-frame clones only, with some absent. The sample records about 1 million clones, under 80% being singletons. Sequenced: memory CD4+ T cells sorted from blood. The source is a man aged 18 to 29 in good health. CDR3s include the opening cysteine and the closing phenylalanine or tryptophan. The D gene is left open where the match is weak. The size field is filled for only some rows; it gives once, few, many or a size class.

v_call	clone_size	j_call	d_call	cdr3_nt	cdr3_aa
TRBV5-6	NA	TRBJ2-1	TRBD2	TGTGCCAGCAGCCTTCCCGGACTAGCGGGGGATGACGGTGAGCAGTTCTTC	CASSLPGLAGDDGEQFF
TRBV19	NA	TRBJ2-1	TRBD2	TGTGCCAGTAGGGCCGGACTAGCCATTATGTACAGTGAGCAGTTCTTC	CASRAGLAIMYSEQFF
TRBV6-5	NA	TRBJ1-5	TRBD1	TGTGCCAGCAGGCGGCGAACAGGGGGCGATCAGCCCCAGCATTTT	CASRRRTGGDQPQHF
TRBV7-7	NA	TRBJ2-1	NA	TGTGCTAGCAGCACATCGGCGAGCAATGAGCAGTTCTTC	CASSTSASNEQFF
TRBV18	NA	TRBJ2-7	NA	TGTGCCAGCTCACCGGGAATGGCGGACGAGCAGTACTTC	CASSPGMADEQYF
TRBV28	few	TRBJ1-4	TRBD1	TGTGCCAGCAGCCCGCCCGGACAGGGCTTCAATCAAAAACTGTTTTTT	CASSPPGQGFNQKLFF
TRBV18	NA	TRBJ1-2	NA	TGTGCCAGCTCCCACTCGGGGGGAGACTATGGCTACACCTTC	CASSHSGGDYGYTF
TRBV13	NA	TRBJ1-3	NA	TGTGCCAGCAGTGGGGAACAGCTCTCTGGAAACACCATATATTTT	CASSGEQLSGNTIYF
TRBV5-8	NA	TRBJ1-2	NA	TGTGCCAGCAGCTTGGAAGTCATGGAAGGCTACACCTTC	CASSLEVMEGYTF
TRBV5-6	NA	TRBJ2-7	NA	TGTGCCAGCAGCTTGGCCATCTCCTACGAGCAGTACTTC	CASSLAISYEQYF
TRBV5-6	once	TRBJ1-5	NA	TGTGCCAGCAGCTTGGGGTTCGGCGGAGATTTGCCCCAGCATTTT	CASSLGFGGDLPQHF
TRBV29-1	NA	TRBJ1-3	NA	TGCAGCGTTGGGCAGGGAGGAACCATATATTTT	CSVGQGGTIYF
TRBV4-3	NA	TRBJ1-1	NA	TGCGCCAGCAGCCAGAATCTAGGGGGGGACACTGAAGCTTTCTTT	CASSQNLGGDTEAFF
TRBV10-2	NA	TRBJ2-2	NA	TGCGCCAGCAGGGTGGATCCCGGGGAGCTGTTTTTT	CASRVDPGELFF
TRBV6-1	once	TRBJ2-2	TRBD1	TGTGCCAGCAGGGTTAACAGGGGGCCCACCGGGGAGCTGTTTTTT	CASRVNRGPTGELFF
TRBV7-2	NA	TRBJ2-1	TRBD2	TGTGCCAGCAGCTCACGACTAGCGGTGGACTACAATGAGCAGTTCTTC	CASSSRLAVDYNEQFF
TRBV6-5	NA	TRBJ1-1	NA	TGTGCCAGCAGTCGGGAGACTGAAGCTTTCTTT	CASSRETEAFF
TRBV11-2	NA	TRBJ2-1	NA	TGTGCCAGCAGCTTAGATTCCCGTGAGCAGTTCTTC	CASSLDSREQFF
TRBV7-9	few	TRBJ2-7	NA	TGTGCCAGCAGCTTAGAGGGTAGCCGCTACGAGCAGTACTTC	CASSLEGSRYEQYF
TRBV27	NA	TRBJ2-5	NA	TGTGCCAGCAGATTCCGAATAAAATGGACAGGGCCGGGGGGAGAGACCCAGTACTTC	CASRFRIKWTGPGGETQYF
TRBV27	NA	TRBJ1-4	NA	TGTGCCAGCAGACGTTCGACTAATGAAAAACTGTTTTTT	CASRRSTNEKLFF
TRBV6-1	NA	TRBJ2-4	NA	TGTGCCAGCAGTGTTAACCGGGCGAACATTCAGTACTTC	CASSVNRANIQYF
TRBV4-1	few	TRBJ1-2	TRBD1	TGCGCCAGCAGCCTTCCCGGGACAGTCTATGGCTACACCTTC	CASSLPGTVYGYTF
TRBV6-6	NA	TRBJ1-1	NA	TGTGCCAGCAGTTACCGCGGGGGCACTGAAGCTTTCTTT	CASSYRGGTEAFF
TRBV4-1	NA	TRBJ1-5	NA	TGCGCCAGCAGCCAAGTCCCCAGTAAAAGCAATCAGCCCCAGCATTTT	CASSQVPSKSNQPQHF
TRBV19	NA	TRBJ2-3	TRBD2	TGTGCCAGTAGTATAGCTATAGTGAGGACTAGCGGCCGAACAGATACGCAGTATTTT	CASSIAIVRTSGRTDTQYF
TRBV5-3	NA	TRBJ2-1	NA	TGTGCCAGAAGCCTTGGACTACCTTGCAATGAGCAGTTCTTC	CARSLGLPCNEQFF
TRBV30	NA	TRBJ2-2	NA	TGTGCCTGGACCGATGGGGTTAGGGCGAACACCGGGGAGCTGTTTTTT	CAWTDGVRANTGELFF
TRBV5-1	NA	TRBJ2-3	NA	TGCGCCAGCAGCTTTCCCGGGAGTGATACGCAGTATTTT	CASSFPGSDTQYF
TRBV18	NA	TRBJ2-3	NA	TGTGCCAGCTCCCCTACTAGCATCCCGCAGTATTTT	CASSPTSIPQYF
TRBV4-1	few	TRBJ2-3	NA	TGCGCCAGCAGCCAGGGGCAGGGGGGAGATACGCAGTATTTT	CASSQGQGGDTQYF
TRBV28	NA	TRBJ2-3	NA	TGTGCCAGCAGTTCGGAGGTTGATACGCAGTATTTT	CASSSEVDTQYF
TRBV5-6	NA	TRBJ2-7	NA	TGTGCCAGCAGCTTGGCTCCCGGAGCCGGCTCCTACGAGCAGTACTTC	CASSLAPGAGSYEQYF
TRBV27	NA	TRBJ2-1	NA	TGTGCCAGCAAGACAGGAGGATTCAGGGAGTTCTTC	CASKTGGFREFF
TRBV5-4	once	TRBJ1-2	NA	TGTGCCAGCACCCCGGGGGATAGCAACTATGGCTACACCTTC	CASTPGDSNYGYTF
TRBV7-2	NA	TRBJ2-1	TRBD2	TGTGCCAGCAGCTTAGCCGGAGGTAGCGGGAGAAATGAGCAGTTCTTC	CASSLAGGSGRNEQFF
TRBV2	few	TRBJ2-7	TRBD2	TGTGCCAACAGAGCGGGAGAAAAGAACGAGCAGTACTTC	CANRAGEKNEQYF
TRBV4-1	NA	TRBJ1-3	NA	TGCGCCAGCACCTTGGCGCAGTACTCTGGAAACACCATATATTTT	CASTLAQYSGNTIYF
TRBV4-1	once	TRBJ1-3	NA	TGCGCCAGCAGCCAAGTGCAGGGTAGTGGAAACACCATATATTTT	CASSQVQGSGNTIYF
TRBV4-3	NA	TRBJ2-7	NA	TGCGCCAGCAGCCAAGTTATCACCTACGAGCAGTACTTC	CASSQVITYEQYF
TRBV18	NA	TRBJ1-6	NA	TGTGCCAGCTCAACAGGGATCGGCTCACCCCTCCACTTT	CASSTGIGSPLHF
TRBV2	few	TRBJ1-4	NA	TGTGCCAGCAGTGACACGGGTAATGAAAAACTGTTTTTT	CASSDTGNEKLFF
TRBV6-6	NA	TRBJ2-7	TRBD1	TGTGCCAGCAGTACACCGGGACAGGGCTTCTCCTACGAGCAGTACTTC	CASSTPGQGFSYEQYF
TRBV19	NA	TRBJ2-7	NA	TGTGCCAGTAGTATAGAAGTAGGGCCCTACGAGCAGTACTTC	CASSIEVGPYEQYF
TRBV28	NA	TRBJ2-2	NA	TGTGCCACCCTCAGCGGGCAGGGCGGGGAGCTGTTTTTT	CATLSGQGGELFF
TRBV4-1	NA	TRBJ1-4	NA	TGCGCCAGCAGCCAATCCCTTACCGCAACTAATGAAAAACTGTTTTTT	CASSQSLTATNEKLFF
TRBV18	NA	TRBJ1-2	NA	TGTGCCAGCTCACCTGACACTAACTATGGCTACACCTTC	CASSPDTNYGYTF
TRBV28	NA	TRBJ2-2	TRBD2	TGTGCCAGCAGTTCAGGGACTAGCTGGGGCACCGGGGAGCTGTTTTTT	CASSSGTSWGTGELFF
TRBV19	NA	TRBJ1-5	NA	TGTGCCAGTAGTACGACAGCCGTGAATCAGCCCCAGCATTTT	CASSTTAVNQPQHF
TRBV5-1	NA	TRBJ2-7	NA	TGCGCCAGCAGCTTGGTGGGGACCGAAACGGGCGAGCAGTACTTC	CASSLVGTETGEQYF
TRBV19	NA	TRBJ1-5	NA	TGTGCCAGTAGTATCGGGGGCGCGGGCAATCAGCCCCAGCATTTT	CASSIGGAGNQPQHF
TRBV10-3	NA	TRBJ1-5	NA	TGTGCCATCAGGGGGGACGGCAATCAGCCCCAGCATTTT	CAIRGDGNQPQHF
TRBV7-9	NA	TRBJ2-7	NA	TGTGCCAGCAGCTTGGGTGGGTCTCCGTCCTACGAGCAGTACTTC	CASSLGGSPSYEQYF